One sample yielded the 13 T cell receptor beta chains listed below, sequenced in a study of T cells after yellow fever vaccination. TCRdb independently ran MiXCR on the 5' RACE reads; one entry per CDR3 protein. The table lists roughly 520,000 distinct CDR3 sequences, around a fifth of them singletons. This material consisted of PBMCs, taken less than 25 days after the first yellow fever vaccination. The receptors were sampled from a man between 18 and 29 years old who received the YFV17D yellow fever vaccine.

The chain combines TRBV4-3 with TRBJ2-6; D could derive from TRBD1 or TRBD2 (5 bases each). The CDR3 sequence is 16 residues long. Germline V CDR1 and CDR2: LGHNA, YSLEER. Trimming pared 0 bases from V and 1 base from J, leaving 7 bases between. CDR3 amino acids: CASSQEGVSGANVLTF. The CDR3 nucleotides are TGCGCCAGCAGCCAAGAGGGGGTGTCTGGGGCCAACGTCCTGACTTTC.

The chain is built from TRBV10-1 and TRBJ2-5; maybe TRBD2 (6 bases). The CDR3 spans 14 residues. CDR1 and CDR2 (germline): WNHNN, SYGVQD (reference sequence). The V end was cut by 6 bases, the J end by 2 bases, with 13 bases between. The CDR3 reads CASSKFGTQETQYF. CDR3 sequence (DNA): TGCGCCAGCAGCAAATTCGGGACTCAAGAGACCCAGTACTTC.

This clonotype has at least ten counts. The gene calls are TRBV5-4 and TRBJ2-6; D gene ambiguous. Germline values: CDR1 SGHNT, CDR2 YYREEE (reference sequence). The V and J ends lost 3 bases and 0 bases respectively, with 4 bases between them. The CDR3 has 14 amino acids. Here the CDR3 reads CASSSNSGANVLTF. CDR3 coding DNA: TGTGCCAGCAGCTCAAACTCTGGGGCCAACGTCCTGACTTTC.

This clonotype was observed a handful of times. This chain joins TRBV7-9 and TRBJ2-2; perhaps TRBD1 as D (6 bases). The CDR3 has 13 residues. CDR1 is SEHNR, CDR2 FQNEAQ, per germline (reference sequence). Trimming took off 5 bases at V and 8 bases at J, with 12 bases between the two ends. The CDR3 sequence is CASSAQGFGELFF. For the CDR3, the DNA is TGTGCCAGCAGCGCACAGGGTTTTGGGGAGCTGTTTTTT.

The table lists this clonotype with a few counts. This sequence joins TRBV5-1 and TRBJ2-7, with a weak D call TRBD1 (5 bases). CDR1 SGHRS and CDR2 YFSETQ come from the germline V gene. The CDR3 is 15 amino acids. The ends were cut back, 4 bases at V and 2 bases at J, with 16 bases in the middle. The CDR3 DNA sequence: TGCGCCAGCAGCCCCGAGGTAGACAGTCCCTACGAGCAGTACTTC. This gives the protein CASSPEVDSPYEQYF.

There are a few counts of this clonotype. The rearrangement joins TRBV19 to TRBJ2-1; D is uncertain. From germline, CDR1 is LNHDA and CDR2 SQIVND (reference sequence). The CDR3 consists of 16 residues. V was cut by 3 bases and J by 0 bases, with 12 bases left in between. The CDR3 coding sequence is TGTGCCAGTAGTATGAGAGCAGATAGCTCCTACAATGAGCAGTTCTTC. It encodes CASSMRADSSYNEQFF. Full variable domain (remainder filled in from reference TRBV19 and TRBJ2-1): DGGITQSPKYLFRKEGQNVTLSCEQNLNHDAMYWYRQDPGQGLRLIYYSQIVNDFQKGDIAEGYSVSREKKESFPLTVTSAQKNPTAFYLCASSMRADSSYNEQFFGPGTRLTVL.

This clonotype was counted between two and nine times. The rearrangement uses TRBV4-2 and TRBJ2-5, with 8 bases identical to TRBD1. This CDR3 contains 15 residues. Germline CDR1 and CDR2: LGHNA and YNFKEQ. J was trimmed by 4 bases and V by 0 bases; bases with no gene match: 4. CDR3 DNA: TGTGCCAGCAGCCAAGAACAGGGGGTCGTAGAGACCCAGTACTTC. This translates into CASSQEQGVVETQYF.

The V gene is TRBV4-3, the J gene TRBJ2-3, with 7 bases that match TRBD1. V lost 0 bases to trimming and J lost 1 base; unmatched junction nucleotides: 4. Germline assignment: CDR1 LGHNA and CDR2 YSLEER. The CDR3 is 16 residues long. CDR3 in DNA: TGCGCCAGCAGCCAAGAGTTTACAGGGGGCACAGATACGCAGTATTTT. Protein: CASSQEFTGGTDTQYF.

Ten or more counts support this clonotype. The rearrangement joins TRBV28 to TRBJ2-2; D is unclear. CDR3 length: 15 amino acids. Germline CDR1 MDHEN, CDR2 SYDVKM. Trimming took off 7 bases at V and 0 bases at J, with 12 bases between the two ends. The CDR3 sequence is CASKFGFTNTGELFF. For the CDR3, the DNA is TGTGCCAGCAAGTTCGGTTTTACGAACACCGGGGAGCTGTTTTTT.

This clonotype turned up a few times. The chain has TRBV4-3 and TRBJ2-6; D might be TRBD1 or TRBD2, each matching 5 bases. Germline V gene lookup returns CDR1 LGHNA and CDR2 YSLEER. Trimming took off 5 bases at V and 0 bases at J, with 14 bases between the two ends. This CDR3 is built from 17 residues. CDR3 sequence reads: CASSWWGISSGANVLTF. The CDR3 bases are TGCGCCAGCAGCTGGTGGGGGATCAGCTCTGGGGCCAACGTCCTGACTTTC.

J is TRBJ2-7 and V is TRBV4-1; D unresolved. Trimming took 0 bases from V and 2 from J, leaving 20 bases between them. Germline lookup yields CDR1 MGHRA and CDR2 YSYEKL. The CDR3 totals 18 residues. CDR3 residues: CASSQDLTLYRSPYEQYF. As DNA, the CDR3 is TGCGCCAGCAGCCAAGATCTCACCCTTTACAGATCCCCCTACGAGCAGTACTTC.

This clonotype was seen more than once but under ten times. The chain couples TRBV11-1 to TRBJ2-7; 9 bases line up with TRBD1. CDR3 length equals 15 residues. Per germline, CDR1 SGHAT and CDR2 FQDESV (reference sequence). The V gene end was trimmed by 1 base and the J gene end by 5 bases; junction bases not matched to a gene: 6. The CDR3 sequence is CASSLGDREGNEQYV. CDR3 nucleotides: TGTGCCAGCAGCTTAGGGGACAGGGAGGGGAACGAGCAGTACGTC.

This clonotype was seen more than once but under ten times. The chain couples TRBV6-2 or TRBV6-3 to TRBJ2-1; D is undetermined. The length of the CDR3 is 12 residues. Trimming pared 2 bases from V and 7 bases from J, leaving 6 bases between. Germline V gene lookup returns CDR1 MNHEY and CDR2 SVGEGT. This CDR3 reads CASSYGFNEQFF. CDR3 DNA sequence: TGTGCCAGCAGTTACGGGTTTAATGAGCAGTTCTTC.